These T cell receptor beta chains were read from a single sample in a study of OX40 agonist ivuxolimab in advanced cancers. TCRdb keeps only in-frame clones here, not all; method: immunoSEQ multiplex PCR. The table records more than 85,000 clones, less than 95% of them present only once. Sample: CD4+ or CD8+ T cells sorted from blood, taken in a trial of the OX40 agonist ivuxolimab. The receptors derive from an adult with an advanced solid tumor such as melanoma, head and neck, liver or kidney cancer. CDR3s include the opening cysteine and the closing phenylalanine or tryptophan.

TRBV5-6	TRBJ1-4	CASSLGLYGTVNEKLFF
TRBV19	TRBJ2-7	CASSIGRDYPPYEQYF
TRBV7-9	TRBJ1-1	CASSPANTEAFF
TRBV28	TRBJ2-3	CASSLGPTPDTQYF
TRBV6-1	TRBJ2-7	CASSEKGRTDTYEQYF
TRBV7-2	TRBJ2-5	CASSTYGRLQETQYF
TRBV5-1	TRBJ2-7	CASRLAGVGSYEQYF
TRBV30	TRBJ2-2	CAGTGLLETGELFF
TRBV5-6	TRBJ1-2	CASSGQNYGYTF
TRBV6-1	TRBJ2-7	CASSERGDSASYEQYF
TRBV2	TRBJ2-2	CASTSGPSGRAGTGELFF
TRBV6-5	TRBJ1-2	CATCDAPNYGYTF
TRBV29-1	TRBJ2-7	CSVVGGMRYEQYF
TRBV7-2	TRBJ2-7	CASSSPEISGRLGEQYF
TRBV6-6	TRBJ1-3	CASSFDNSGNTIYF
TRBV6-6	TRBJ1-1	CATGWDTEAFF
TRBV5-1	TRBJ2-2	CASSLDRVTGELLF
TRBV18	TRBJ2-5	CASSPLGSGIETQYF
TRBV28	TRBJ1-4	CASSPLGGNEKLFF
TRBV7-6	TRBJ1-6	CASSQENSPLHF
TRBV19	TRBJ2-2	CASSPNTGELFF
TRBV18	TRBJ2-3	CASSTKTRGRTDTQYF
TRBV27	TRBJ2-7	CASSFVGGGGYEQYF
TRBV28	TRBJ1-2	CASSLGQGNGYTF
TRBV5-1	TRBJ2-5	CASSPISRGQLPQETQYF
TRBV11-2	TRBJ1-4	CASSFQDANEKLFF
TRBV9	TRBJ1-2	CASSVAGQTNYGYTF
TRBV4-2	TRBJ2-2	CASRTGENTGELFF
TRBV27	TRBJ1-6	CASRSDSYNSPLHF
TRBV19	TRBJ1-6	CASASEGRSSYNSPLHF
TRBV9	TRBJ2-1	CASSAEGLQVDEQFF
TRBV6-4	TRBJ2-1	CASRGVSGSNEQFF
TRBV5-1	TRBJ2-3	CASSLGLGTSTDTQYF
TRBV6-1	TRBJ1-2	CASSPGQFLNYGYTF
TRBV11-2	TRBJ1-1	CASSLDEGTATEAFF
TRBV11-3	TRBJ2-3	CASSLGMGLADARQYF
TRBV4-2	TRBJ2-7	CASSQEGTGDIYEQYF
TRBV10-3	TRBJ2-5	CATSKERERQETQYF
TRBV4-1	TRBJ2-7	CASSQEPGQLSVQYF
TRBV11-2	TRBJ2-5	CASSLRTGKETQYF
TRBV18	TRBJ2-1	CASSPRQGSDEQFF
TRBV27	TRBJ2-7	CASSLAGTSGYEQYF
TRBV29-1	TRBJ2-7	CSVSTTGGGEQYF
TRBV5-4	TRBJ2-6	CASSYGTSGYSGANVLTF
TRBV5-1	TRBJ2-1	CASSLAARQGDEQFF
TRBV6-1	TRBJ2-3	CASSADRTSTDTQYF
TRBV11-2	TRBJ2-3	CASALSLGGDTQYF
TRBV19	TRBJ2-1	CASRREQYNEQFF
TRBV19	TRBJ2-1	CASTSHRGGNEQFF
TRBV10-2	TRBJ1-3	CASSVGRQSGNTIYF
TRBV4-1	TRBJ2-7	CASSPSGRAGVPHEQYF
TRBV5-4	TRBJ2-1	CASSPEGWGEQFF
TRBV14	TRBJ1-1	CASSQVAGLGTEAFF